These 8 T cell receptor beta chains share one sample of origin, sequenced in a study of CD8 T cells in ankylosing spondylitis (dated by TCRdb to about 2017). The library was generated by 5' RACE. Sequenced on an Illumina HiSeq 2500. TCRdb ran its own pipeline on the public reads, namely fastp trimming at Q25 and MiXCR clone calling, and kept in-frame beta chains. Every entry covers one CDR3 protein and lists the most common genes and DNA from its rows. This sample has under 200,000 distinct CDR3 sequences in its table, and under 14% of those were observed once. The ten largest account for 25% to 35% of the sample. Sequencing was carried out using blood, either unsorted or a sorted T cell fraction (not recorded which). The receptors derive from a male donor with ankylosing spondylitis or in good health (not recorded which).

Ten or more counts support this clonotype. The genes are TRBV23-1 and TRBJ2-5; D uncertain. TRBV23-1 is filed as an ORF, its function uncertain. This CDR3 region has 12 residues. V lost 0 bases and J 10 bases, leaving 9 bases between the germline ends. CDR3 loop: CASSQSPPDQYF. The CDR3 nucleotides read TGCGCCAGCAGTCAATCCCCCCCGGACCAGTACTTC.

The table lists this clonotype with many counts. V is TRBV5-1 and J is TRBJ1-1, with D unclear. CDR3 size: 12 residues. Germline V gene data show CDR1 as SGHRS and CDR2 as YFSETQ. Trimming cost V 4 bases and J 1 base, with 5 bases left between them. CDR3: CASSDPNTEAFF. The CDR3, as DNA: TGCGCCAGCAGCGACCCGAACACTGAAGCTTTCTTT.

This rearrangement joins TRBV7-9 to TRBJ1-1, with unresolved D. From germline, CDR1 is SEHNR and CDR2 FQNEAQ (reference sequence). Trimming pared 1 base from V and 0 bases from J, leaving 15 bases between. The CDR3 is 17 residues long. The CDR3 loop reads CASSLGSWVNMNTEAFF. In nucleotides, the CDR3 is TGTGCCAGCAGCTTAGGTTCCTGGGTTAACATGAACACTGAAGCTTTCTTT.

This clonotype was found a few times. The CDR3 loop reads CASSPGRSSYNEQFF. The CDR3 DNA reads as TGTGCCAGCAGCCCGGGTCGAAGCTCCTACAATGAGCAGTTCTTC. The V gene is TRBV7-2, the J gene TRBJ2-1, with D uncertain. CDR3 length equals 15 residues. V was trimmed by 5 bases and J by 0 bases, leaving 11 bases between them. CDR1 SGHTA and CDR2 FQGNSA come from the germline V gene.

The chain joins TRBV29-1 to TRBJ2-3, with D unresolved. The V gene's germline CDR1 is SQVTM and CDR2 ANQGSEA. Trimming removed 7 bases at V and 1 base at J, with 18 bases between. The CDR3 covers 15 residues. The CDR3 protein is CSAPSMVSGTDTQYF. The CDR3 DNA is TGCAGCGCCCCCTCCATGGTGAGCGGCACAGATACGCAGTATTTT.

This clonotype has ten or more counts. The chain recombines TRBV3-1 with TRBJ1-2; 11 bases fit TRBD1. From germline, CDR1 is LGHDT and CDR2 YNNKEL (reference sequence). This CDR3 spans 17 amino acids. V gave up 2 bases and J gave up 0 bases; unmatched junction bases: 5. The DNA for the CDR3 is TGTGCCAGCAGCCAAAGGACAGGGGGCCACACTAACTATGGCTACACCTTC. Encoded protein: CASSQRTGGHTNYGYTF.

V and J are TRBV20-1 and TRBJ1-5; weak D call: TRBD1 (6 bases). The CDR3 is made up of 18 amino acids. Per the germline V gene, CDR1 is DFQATT and CDR2 is SNEGSKA (reference sequence). Trimming stripped 0 bases from V and 0 bases from J, with 18 bases between. In nucleotides, the CDR3 is TGCAGTGCTAGAGACCCTTTCGGGACACCTTATAGCAATCAGCCCCAGCATTTT. Amino acids: CSARDPFGTPYSNQPQHF.

The table lists this clonotype with many counts. This chain uses TRBV5-1 with TRBJ2-5; perhaps TRBD2 as D (7 bases). V lost 4 bases, J lost 2 bases, and 12 bases lay in between. The V gene's germline CDR1 is SGHRS and CDR2 YFSETQ. The CDR3 is made up of 14 amino acids. The CDR3 DNA sequence: TGCGCCAGCAGCGGGGGGGGCAGTCAAGAGACCCAGTACTTC. Translating it yields CASSGGGSQETQYF.